This T cell receptor beta chain was captured by sequencing in a study of regulatory T cells in long-lasting Graves disease. Both iRepertoire HTBI primers and Arm-PCR of CDR3 regions were used to build the TCR beta libraries. TCRdb fed the multiplex PCR reads into MiXCR, producing one record per CDR3 protein. Of roughly 560,000 distinct CDR3 sequences detected, roughly 15% appear once; the ten largest clones hold approximately 25%. This clonotype was seen ten or more times. Time point here: newly diagnosed GD, antithyroid drugs for less than 3 months. Isolated PBMC RNA provided the starting material for the TCR library. This sample also appeared in a second study, on T cells in Graves' hyperthyroidism and ophthalmopathy.

The sequence was obtained from a woman aged 40 to 65 with Graves disease. Material: peripheral blood mononuclear cells (PBMCs), obtained at new diagnosis, from a patient treated with antithyroid drugs.

The CDR3 bases are TGTGCCAGCAGTTTAGAGTGGTCAGGGGGCCTCTATGGCTACACCTTC. This gives the protein CASSLEWSGGLYGYTF. The chain employs TRBV28 and TRBJ1-2; 8 positions match TRBD1. V lost 2 bases, J lost 4 bases, and 9 bases stayed unmatched. CDR1 and CDR2 (germline): MDHEN, SYDVKM. The CDR3 has 16 amino acids.